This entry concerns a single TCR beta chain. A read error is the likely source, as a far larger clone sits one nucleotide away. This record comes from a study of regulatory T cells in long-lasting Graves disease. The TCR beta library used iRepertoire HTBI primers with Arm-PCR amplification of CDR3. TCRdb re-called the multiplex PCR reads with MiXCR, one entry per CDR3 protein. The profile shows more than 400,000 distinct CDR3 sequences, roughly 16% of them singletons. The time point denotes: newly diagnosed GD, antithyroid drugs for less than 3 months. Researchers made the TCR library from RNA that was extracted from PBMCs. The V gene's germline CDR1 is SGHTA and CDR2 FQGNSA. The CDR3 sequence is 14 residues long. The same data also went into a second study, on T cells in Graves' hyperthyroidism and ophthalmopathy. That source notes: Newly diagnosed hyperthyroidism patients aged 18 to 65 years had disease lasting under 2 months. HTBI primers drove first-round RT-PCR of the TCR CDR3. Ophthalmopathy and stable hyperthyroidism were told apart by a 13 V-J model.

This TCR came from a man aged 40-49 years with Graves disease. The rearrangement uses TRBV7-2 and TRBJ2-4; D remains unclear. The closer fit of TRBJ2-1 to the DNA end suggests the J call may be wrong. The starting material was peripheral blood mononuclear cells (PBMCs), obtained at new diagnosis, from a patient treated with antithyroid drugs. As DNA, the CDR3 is TGTGCCAGCATGGGCTCCCTGATGATGGGTGAGCAGTTCTTC. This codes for CASMGSLMMGEQFF.